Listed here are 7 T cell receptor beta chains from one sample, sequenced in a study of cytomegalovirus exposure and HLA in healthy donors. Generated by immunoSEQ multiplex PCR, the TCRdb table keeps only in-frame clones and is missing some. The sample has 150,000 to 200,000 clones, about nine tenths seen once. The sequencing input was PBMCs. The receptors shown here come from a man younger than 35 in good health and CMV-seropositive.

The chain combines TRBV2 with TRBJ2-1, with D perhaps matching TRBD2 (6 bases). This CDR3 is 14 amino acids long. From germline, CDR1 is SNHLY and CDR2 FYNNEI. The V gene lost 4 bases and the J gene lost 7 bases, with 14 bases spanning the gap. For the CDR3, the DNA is TGTGCCAGCAGTGTCACTGGGGGGTCTAATGAGCAGTTCTTC. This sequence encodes CASSVTGGSNEQFF.

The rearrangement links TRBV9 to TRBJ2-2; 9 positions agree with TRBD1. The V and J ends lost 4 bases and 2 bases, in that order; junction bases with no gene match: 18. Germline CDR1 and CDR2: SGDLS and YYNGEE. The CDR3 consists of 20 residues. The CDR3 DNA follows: TGTGCCAGCAGCCCCTTATCCGGGACAGGGTTCAAAACAAACACCGGGGAGCTGTTTTTT. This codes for CASSPLSGTGFKTNTGELFF.

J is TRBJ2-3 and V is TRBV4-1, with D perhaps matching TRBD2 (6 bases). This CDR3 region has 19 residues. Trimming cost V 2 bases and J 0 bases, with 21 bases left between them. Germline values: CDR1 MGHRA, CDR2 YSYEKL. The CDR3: CASSQTGPPLALSTDTQYF. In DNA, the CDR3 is TGCGCCAGCAGCCAAACTGGACCCCCTCTAGCGCTCAGCACAGATACGCAGTATTTT.

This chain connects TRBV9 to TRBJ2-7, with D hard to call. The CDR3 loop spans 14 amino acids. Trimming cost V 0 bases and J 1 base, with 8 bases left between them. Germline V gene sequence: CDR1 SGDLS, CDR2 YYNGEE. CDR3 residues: CASSVDYLSYEQYF. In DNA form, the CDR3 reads TGTGCCAGCAGCGTAGACTACCTATCCTACGAGCAGTACTTC.

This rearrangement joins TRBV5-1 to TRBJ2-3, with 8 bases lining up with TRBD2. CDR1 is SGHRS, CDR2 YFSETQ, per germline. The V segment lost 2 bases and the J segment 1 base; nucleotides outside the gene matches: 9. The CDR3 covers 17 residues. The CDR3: CASSFVPRGARTDTQYF. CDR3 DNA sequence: TGCGCCAGCAGCTTCGTCCCGCGGGGGGCTCGCACAGATACGCAGTATTTT.

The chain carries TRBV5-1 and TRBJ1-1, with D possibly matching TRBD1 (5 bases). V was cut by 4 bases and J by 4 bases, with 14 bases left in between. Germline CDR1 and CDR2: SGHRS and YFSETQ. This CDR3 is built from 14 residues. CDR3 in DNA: TGCGCCAGCAGCCCCGGGGGACGGAGCACTGAAGCTTTCTTT. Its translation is CASSPGGRSTEAFF. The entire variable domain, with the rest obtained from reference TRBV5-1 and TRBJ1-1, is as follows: KAGVTQTPRYLIKTRGQQVTLSCSPISGHRSVSWYQQTPGQGLQFLFEYFSETQRNKGNFPGRFSGRQFSNSRSEMNVSTLELGDSALYLCASSPGGRSTEAFFGQGTRLTVV.

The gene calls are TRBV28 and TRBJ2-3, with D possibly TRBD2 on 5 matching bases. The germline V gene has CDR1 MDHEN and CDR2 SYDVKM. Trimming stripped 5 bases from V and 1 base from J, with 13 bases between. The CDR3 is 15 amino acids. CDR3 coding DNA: TGTGCCAGCAGTCCAGGACTCTGGGGCACAGATACGCAGTATTTT. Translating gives CASSPGLWGTDTQYF.